The following is a TCR beta chain sequence with its context. This sample was taken from a study of blood T cell repertoires in COVID-19. Study background: Spain, Italy and the United States supplied samples that represented acute and convalescent COVID-19.

Clones were read by immunoSEQ multiplex PCR, and TCRdb kept only the in-frame ones, dropping some. The sample includes about 50,000 clones, 86% of them seen just once. The junction had 1 base not matched to a gene; V was cut back by 5 bases and J by 3 bases. The CDR3 totals 13 residues. Germline CDR1 reads PRHDT; CDR2 reads FYEKMQ (reference sequence). This clonotype was sampled from a human donor in a cohort sampled during active COVID-19. The specimen was peripheral blood. V and J are TRBV13 and TRBJ2-3; 8 bases map to TRBD2. The CDR3 DNA is TGTGCCAGCAGCAGCGGGGGTACAGATACGCAGTATTTT. This translates into CASSSGGTDTQYF.